The rows below give T cell receptor beta chains drawn from one sample of a study of Graves' ophthalmopathy and Graves' hyperthyroidism. In TCRdb, the multiplex PCR reads were re-called with MiXCR into one record per CDR3 protein. The data contain some 1.1 million distinct CDR3 sequences, 35% to 40% of them singletons. Material for sequencing was peripheral blood or thyroid tissue (not recorded which). The receptors come from an adult man with Graves' hyperthyroidism. The CDR3 runs from the conserved cysteine through the conserved F or W. The order of the fields is CDR3 length, D gene, clone size, V gene, J gene, CDR3 DNA, CDR3 protein. A D gene is named only where the DNA matches it firmly. Size is omitted from some rows. Given values are once, few, many or a class for expanded clones.

>14|TRBD1|many|TRBV19|TRBJ2-7
TGTGCCAGTAGTATGTCCGGGACAGTGGTCGAGCAGTACTTC
CASSMSGTVVEQYF
>14|TRBD1|many|TRBV5-1|TRBJ1-1
TGTGCCAGCAGCTTAAGGACAGGGAACACTGAAGCTTTCTTT
CASSLRTGNTEAFF
>13|NA|many|TRBV20-1|TRBJ2-5
TGCAGTGCACCAAGACAGATCCAAGAGACCCAGTACTTC
CSAPRQIQETQYF
>16|NA|few|TRBV4-1|TRBJ2-6
TGCGCCAGCAGCCCCGGCTTCTTCTCTGGGGCCAACGTCCTGACTTTC
CASSPGFFSGANVLTF
>12|TRBD1|many|TRBV20-1|TRBJ1-2
TGCAGTGCTCTCGGGACAGACTATGGCTACACCTTC
CSALGTDYGYTF
>17|TRBD2|few|TRBV7-9|TRBJ2-7
TGTGCCAGCAGCTTAGAGTCCTTAAGCGGGGGCTCCTACGAGCAGTACTTC
CASSLESLSGGSYEQYF
>15|NA|NA|TRBV15|TRBJ1-1
TGTGCCACCAGCCCGCGAGGGACTCAACGCCAGGTCGCTTTCTTT
CATSPRGTQRQVAFF
>16|NA|many|TRBV4-3|TRBJ1-2
TGCGCCAGCAGCCAAGTTGATGCAGGCGCGAGGTATGGCTACACCTTC
CASSQVDAGARYGYTF
>18|TRBD1|NA|TRBV24-1|TRBJ1-2
TGTGCCACCAGCGTTTCCGGGACAGACACAACTTTCAACTATGGCTACACCTTC
CATSVSGTDTTFNYGYTF
>14|TRBD1|NA|TRBV19|TRBJ2-5
TGTGCCAGTAGTAACACAGGGGGCGCTGAGACCCAGTACTTC
CASSNTGGAETQYF
>14|NA|many|TRBV4-1|TRBJ1-1
TGCGCCAGCAGCCAAGAGACAGTGAACCCTGAAGCTTTCTTT
CASSQETVNPEAFF
>11|NA|NA|TRBV20-1|TRBJ2-5
TGCAGTGCTAGGGGGTTGGTGACCCAGTACTTC
CSARGLVTQYF
>12|NA|few|TRBV10-3|TRBJ2-5
TGTGCCATCAGTAAGAACAGGGAGACCCAGTACTTC
CAISKNRETQYF
>12|NA|NA|TRBV2|TRBJ2-5
TGTGCCAGCACCAGAGAGGGAGAGACCCAGTACTTC
CASTREGETQYF
>16|NA|NA|TRBV10-3|TRBJ2-5
TGTGCCAGCAGTAAGGGAGGACTTCTTGCCCAAGAGACCCAGTACTTC
CASSKGGLLAQETQYF
>14|NA|many|TRBV20-1|TRBJ1-1
TGCAGTGCTAGAGATCCAGGAAAGAACACTGAAGCTTTCTTT
CSARDPGKNTEAFF
>15|NA|many|TRBV5-1|TRBJ1-5
TGTGCCAGCAGCTTGGGGACGGGTAGCAATCAGCCCCAGCATTTT
CASSLGTGSNQPQHF
>15|TRBD2|few|TRBV7-3|TRBJ2-3
TGTGCCAGCAGCTTTGGACTAGCCAGCACAGATACGCAGTATTTT
CASSFGLASTDTQYF